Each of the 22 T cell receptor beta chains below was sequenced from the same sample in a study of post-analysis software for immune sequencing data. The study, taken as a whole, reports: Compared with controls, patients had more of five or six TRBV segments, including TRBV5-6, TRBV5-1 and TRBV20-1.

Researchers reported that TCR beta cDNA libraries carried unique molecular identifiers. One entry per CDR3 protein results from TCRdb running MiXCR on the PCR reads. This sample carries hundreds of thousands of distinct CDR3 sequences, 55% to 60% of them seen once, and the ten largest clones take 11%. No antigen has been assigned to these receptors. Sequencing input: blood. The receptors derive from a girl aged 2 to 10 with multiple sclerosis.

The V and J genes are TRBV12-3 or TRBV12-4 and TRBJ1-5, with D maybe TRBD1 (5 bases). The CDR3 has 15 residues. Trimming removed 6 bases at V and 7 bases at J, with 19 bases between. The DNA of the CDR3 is TGTGCCAGCAGCCGGGACTTTACCGGGAACCAGCCCCAGCATTTT. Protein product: CASSRDFTGNQPQHF.

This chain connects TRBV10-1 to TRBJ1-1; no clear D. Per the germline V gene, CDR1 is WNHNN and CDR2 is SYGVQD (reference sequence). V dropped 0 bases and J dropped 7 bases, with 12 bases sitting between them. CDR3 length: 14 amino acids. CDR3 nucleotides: TGCGCCAGCAGTGAGTCCCCCGTAAGTGATGAAGCTTTCTTT. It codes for CASSESPVSDEAFF.

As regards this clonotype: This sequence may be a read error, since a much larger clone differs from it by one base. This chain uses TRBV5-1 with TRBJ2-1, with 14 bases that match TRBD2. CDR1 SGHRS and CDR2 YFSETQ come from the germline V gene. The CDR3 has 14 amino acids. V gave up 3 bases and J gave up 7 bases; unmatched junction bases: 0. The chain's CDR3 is CASSWTSGRNEQFF. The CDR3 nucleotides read TGCGCCAGCAGCTGGACTAGCGGGAGGAATGAGCAGTTCTTC.

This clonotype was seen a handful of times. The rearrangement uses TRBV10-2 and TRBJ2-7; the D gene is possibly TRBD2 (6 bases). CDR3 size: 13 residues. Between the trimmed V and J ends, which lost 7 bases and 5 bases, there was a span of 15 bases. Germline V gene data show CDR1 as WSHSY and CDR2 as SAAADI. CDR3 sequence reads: CASNQRAGHEQYF. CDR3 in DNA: TGCGCCAGCAATCAGCGGGCCGGGCACGAGCAGTACTTC.

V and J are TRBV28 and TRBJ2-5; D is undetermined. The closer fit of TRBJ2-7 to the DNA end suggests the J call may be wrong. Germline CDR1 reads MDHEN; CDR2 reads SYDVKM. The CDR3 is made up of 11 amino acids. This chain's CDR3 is CASVRVGEQYF. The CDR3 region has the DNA TGTGCCAGCGTAAGGGTTGGCGAGCAGTACTTC.

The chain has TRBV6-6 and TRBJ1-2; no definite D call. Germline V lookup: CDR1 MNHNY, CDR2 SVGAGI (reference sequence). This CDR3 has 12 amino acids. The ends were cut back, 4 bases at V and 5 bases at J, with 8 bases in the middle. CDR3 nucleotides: TGTGCCAGCAGTTCTCTTGAATATGGCTACACCTTC. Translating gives CASSSLEYGYTF.

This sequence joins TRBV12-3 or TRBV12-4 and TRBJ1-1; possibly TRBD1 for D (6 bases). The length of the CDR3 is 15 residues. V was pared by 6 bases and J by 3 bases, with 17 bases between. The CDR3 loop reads CASRPNTGGDTEAFF. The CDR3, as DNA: TGTGCCAGCAGACCAAATACGGGGGGCGACACTGAAGCTTTCTTT.

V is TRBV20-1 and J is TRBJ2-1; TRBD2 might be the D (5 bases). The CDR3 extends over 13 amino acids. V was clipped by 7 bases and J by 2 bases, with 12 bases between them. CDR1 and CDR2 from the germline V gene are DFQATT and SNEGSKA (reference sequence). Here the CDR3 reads CSVQRATYNEQFF. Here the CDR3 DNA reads TGCAGTGTTCAGAGGGCGACCTACAATGAGCAGTTCTTC.

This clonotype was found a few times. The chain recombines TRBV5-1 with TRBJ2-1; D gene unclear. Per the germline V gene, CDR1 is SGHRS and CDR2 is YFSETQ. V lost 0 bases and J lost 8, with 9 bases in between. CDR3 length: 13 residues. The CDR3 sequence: CASSLEPNHEQFF. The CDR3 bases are TGCGCCAGCAGCTTGGAACCCAACCATGAGCAGTTCTTC.

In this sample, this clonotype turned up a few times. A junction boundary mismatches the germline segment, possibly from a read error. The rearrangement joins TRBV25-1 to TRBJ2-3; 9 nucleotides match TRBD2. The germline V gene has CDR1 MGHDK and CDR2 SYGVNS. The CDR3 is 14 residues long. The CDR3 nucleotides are TGTGCCAGCAGTGACGGGACTAGCAGAGATACGCAGTATTTT. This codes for CASSDGTSRDTQYF.

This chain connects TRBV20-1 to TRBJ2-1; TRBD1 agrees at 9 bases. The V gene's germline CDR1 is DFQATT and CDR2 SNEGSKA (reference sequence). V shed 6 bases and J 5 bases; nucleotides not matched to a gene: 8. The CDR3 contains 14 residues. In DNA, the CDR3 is TGCAGTGCCGAGGGAAGGACAGGGGACAATGAGCAGTTCTTC. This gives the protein CSAEGRTGDNEQFF.

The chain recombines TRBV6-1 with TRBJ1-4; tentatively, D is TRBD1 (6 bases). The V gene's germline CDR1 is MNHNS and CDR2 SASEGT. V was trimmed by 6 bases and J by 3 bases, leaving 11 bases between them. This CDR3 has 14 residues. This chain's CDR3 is CASRRDTSNEKLFF. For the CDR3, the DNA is TGTGCCAGCAGGCGGGACACATCTAATGAAAAACTGTTTTTT.

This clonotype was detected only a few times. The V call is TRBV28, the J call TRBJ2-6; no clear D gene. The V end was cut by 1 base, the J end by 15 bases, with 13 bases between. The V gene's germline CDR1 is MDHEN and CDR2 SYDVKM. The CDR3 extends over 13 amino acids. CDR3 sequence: CASSLFASGALTF. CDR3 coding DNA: TGTGCCAGCAGTTTATTCGCCTCCGGAGCCCTGACTTTC.

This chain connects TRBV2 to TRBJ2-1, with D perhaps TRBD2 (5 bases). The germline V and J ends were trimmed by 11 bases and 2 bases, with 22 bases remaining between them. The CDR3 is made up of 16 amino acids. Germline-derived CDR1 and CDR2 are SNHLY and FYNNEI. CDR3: CAGGNSRLATYNEQFF. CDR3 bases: TGTGCCGGTGGGAACAGCCGGCTAGCAACCTACAATGAGCAGTTCTTC.

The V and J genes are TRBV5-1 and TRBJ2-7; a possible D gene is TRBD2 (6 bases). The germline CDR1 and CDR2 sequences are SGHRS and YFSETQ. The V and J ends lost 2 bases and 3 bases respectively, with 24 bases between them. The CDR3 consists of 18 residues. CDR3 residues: CASSFDGGNRGMVYEQYF. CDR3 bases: TGCGCCAGCAGCTTCGATGGAGGGAACCGTGGGATGGTCTACGAGCAGTACTTC.

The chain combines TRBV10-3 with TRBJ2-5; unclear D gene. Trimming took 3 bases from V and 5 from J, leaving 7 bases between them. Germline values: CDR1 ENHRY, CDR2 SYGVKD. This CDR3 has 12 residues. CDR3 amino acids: CAISDPRETQYF. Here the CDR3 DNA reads TGTGCCATCAGTGACCCCCGGGAGACCCAGTACTTC.

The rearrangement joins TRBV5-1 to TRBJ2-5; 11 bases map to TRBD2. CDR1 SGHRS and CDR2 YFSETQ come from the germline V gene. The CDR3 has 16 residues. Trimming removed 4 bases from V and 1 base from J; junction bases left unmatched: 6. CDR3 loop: CASSRWGTSGQETQYF. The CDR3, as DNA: TGCGCCAGCAGCCGCTGGGGGACTAGCGGCCAAGAGACCCAGTACTTC.

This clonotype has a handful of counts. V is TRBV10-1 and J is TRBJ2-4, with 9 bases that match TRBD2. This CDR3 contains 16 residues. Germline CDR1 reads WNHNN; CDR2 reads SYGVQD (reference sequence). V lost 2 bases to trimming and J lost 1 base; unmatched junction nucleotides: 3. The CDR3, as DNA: TGCGCCAGCAGTGAGGCGGGAGGGCCTGCCAAAAACATTCAGTACTTC. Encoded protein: CASSEAGGPAKNIQYF.

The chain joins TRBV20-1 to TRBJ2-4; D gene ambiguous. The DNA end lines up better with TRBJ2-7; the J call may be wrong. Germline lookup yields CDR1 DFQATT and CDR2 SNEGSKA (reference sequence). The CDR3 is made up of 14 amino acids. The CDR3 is CSARALTEGFEQYF. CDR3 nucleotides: TGCAGTGCTAGAGCCCTTACCGAAGGGTTCGAGCAGTACTTC.

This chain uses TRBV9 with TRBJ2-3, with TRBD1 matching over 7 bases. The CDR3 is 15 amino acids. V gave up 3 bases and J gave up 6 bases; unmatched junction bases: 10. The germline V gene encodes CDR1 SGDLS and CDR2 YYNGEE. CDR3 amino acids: CASSDRGAPSDTQYF. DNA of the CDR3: TGTGCCAGCAGCGACAGGGGAGCGCCAAGTGATACGCAGTATTTT.

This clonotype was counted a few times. CDR3 bases: TGCGCCAGCAGCTGGTCAACAGGGGGCAATCAGCCCCAGCATTTT. Amino acid sequence: CASSWSTGGNQPQHF. The chain employs TRBV5-1 and TRBJ1-5; 7 positions agree with TRBD1. Germline CDR1 and CDR2: SGHRS and YFSETQ. V was clipped by 3 bases and J by 2 bases; unmatched bases: 5. The CDR3 covers 15 residues. Based on the CDR3 plus reference TRBV5-1 and TRBJ1-5, the full variable domain is KAGVTQTPRYLIKTRGQQVTLSCSPISGHRSVSWYQQTPGQGLQFLFEYFSETQRNKGNFPGRFSGRQFSNSRSEMNVSTLELGDSALYLCASSWSTGGNQPQHFGDGTRLSIL.

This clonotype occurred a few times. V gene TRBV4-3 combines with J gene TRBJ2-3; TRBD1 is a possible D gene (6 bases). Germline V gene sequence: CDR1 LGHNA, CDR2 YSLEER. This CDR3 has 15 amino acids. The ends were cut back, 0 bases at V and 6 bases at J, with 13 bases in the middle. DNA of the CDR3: TGCGCCAGCAGCCAAGAGTGGGGGCTCGGGGATACGCAGTATTTT. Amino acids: CASSQEWGLGDTQYF.